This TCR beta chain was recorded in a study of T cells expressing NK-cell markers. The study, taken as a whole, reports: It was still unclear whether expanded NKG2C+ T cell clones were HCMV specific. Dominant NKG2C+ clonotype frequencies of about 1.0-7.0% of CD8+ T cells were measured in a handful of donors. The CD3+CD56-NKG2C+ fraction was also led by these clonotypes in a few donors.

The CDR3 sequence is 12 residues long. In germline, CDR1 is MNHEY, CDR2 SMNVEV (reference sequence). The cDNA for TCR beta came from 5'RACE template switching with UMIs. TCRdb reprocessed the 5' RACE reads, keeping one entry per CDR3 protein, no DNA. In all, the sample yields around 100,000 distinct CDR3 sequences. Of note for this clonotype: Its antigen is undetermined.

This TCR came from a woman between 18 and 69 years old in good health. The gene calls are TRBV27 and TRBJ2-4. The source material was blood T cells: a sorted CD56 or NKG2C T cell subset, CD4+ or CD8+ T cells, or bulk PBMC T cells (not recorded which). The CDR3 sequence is CASSSLKNIQYF.